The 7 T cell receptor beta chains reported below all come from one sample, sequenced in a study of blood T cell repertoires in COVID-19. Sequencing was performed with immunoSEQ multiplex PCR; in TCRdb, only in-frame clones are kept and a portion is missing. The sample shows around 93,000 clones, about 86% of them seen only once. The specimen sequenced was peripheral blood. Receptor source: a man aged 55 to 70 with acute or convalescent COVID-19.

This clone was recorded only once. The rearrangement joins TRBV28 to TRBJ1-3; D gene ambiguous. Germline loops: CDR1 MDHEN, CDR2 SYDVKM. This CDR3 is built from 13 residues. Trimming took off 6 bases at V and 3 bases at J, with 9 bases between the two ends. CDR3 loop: CASSPYGGNTIYF. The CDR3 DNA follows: TGTGCCAGCAGCCCTTACGGTGGAAACACCATATATTTT.

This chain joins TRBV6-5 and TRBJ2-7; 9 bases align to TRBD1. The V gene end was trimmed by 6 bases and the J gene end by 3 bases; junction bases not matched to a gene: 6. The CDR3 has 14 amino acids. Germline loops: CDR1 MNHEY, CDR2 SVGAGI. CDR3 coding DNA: TGTGCCAGCAGGGGACAGGGTCTGAACTACGAGCAGTACTTC. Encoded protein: CASRGQGLNYEQYF.

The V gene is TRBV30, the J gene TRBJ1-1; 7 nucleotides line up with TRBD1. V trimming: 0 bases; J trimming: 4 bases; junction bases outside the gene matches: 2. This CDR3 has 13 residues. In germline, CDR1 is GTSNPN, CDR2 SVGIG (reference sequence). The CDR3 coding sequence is TGTGCCTGGAGTGTAGCAGGGGGCACTGAAGCTTTCTTT. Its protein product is CAWSVAGGTEAFF. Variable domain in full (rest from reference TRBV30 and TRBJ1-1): SQTIHQWPATLVQPVGSPLSLECTVEGTSNPNLYWYRQAAGRGLQLLFYSVGIGQISSEVPQNLSASRPQDRQFILSSKKLLLSDSGFYLCAWSVAGGTEAFFGQGTRLTVV.

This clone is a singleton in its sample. Here the CDR3 reads CASSLQQDNEQFF. The CDR3, as DNA: TGTGCCAGCTCACTACAACAGGACAATGAGCAGTTCTTC. The genes are TRBV18 and TRBJ2-1, with D maybe TRBD1 (5 bases). CDR1 and CDR2 from the germline V gene are KGHSH and LQKENI. This CDR3 region has 13 residues. V lost 4 bases and J 5 bases, leaving 9 bases between the germline ends.

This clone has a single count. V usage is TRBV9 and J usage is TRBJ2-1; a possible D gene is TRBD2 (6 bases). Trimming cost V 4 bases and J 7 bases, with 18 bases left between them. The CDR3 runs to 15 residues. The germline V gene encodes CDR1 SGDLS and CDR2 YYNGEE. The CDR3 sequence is CASSPIGGTVNEQFF. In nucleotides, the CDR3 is TGTGCCAGCAGCCCCATCGGAGGGACGGTAAATGAGCAGTTCTTC.

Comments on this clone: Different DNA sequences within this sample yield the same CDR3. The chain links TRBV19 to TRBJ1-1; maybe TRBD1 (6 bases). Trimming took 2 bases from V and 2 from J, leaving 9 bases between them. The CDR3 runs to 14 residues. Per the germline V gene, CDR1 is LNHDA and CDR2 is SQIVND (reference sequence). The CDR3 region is CASSIIQGNTEAFF. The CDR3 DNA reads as TGTGCCAGTAGTATAATACAGGGCAACACTGAAGCTTTCTTT.

CDR3 protein: CAWSGSGNTIYF. In DNA form, the CDR3 reads TGTGCCTGGAGTGGGAGTGGAAACACCATATATTTT. V is TRBV30 and J is TRBJ1-3; D is unclear. Deletions cut 1 base from V and 3 bases from J, with 4 bases between. Per germline, CDR1 GTSNPN and CDR2 SVGIG (reference sequence). The CDR3 totals 12 residues.